These T cell receptor beta chains were read from a single sample in a study of CD8+ T cells in alopecia areata. TCRdb's copy holds only in-frame clones and misses some; the assay was immunoSEQ multiplex PCR. The sample shows 120,000 or so clones, 45% to 60% of them seen only once. This specimen was CD4+ T cells sorted from blood, taken at week 0. The source is a human donor with alopecia areata. Both conserved end residues are part of each CDR3. Not every row has a clone size; where given, it reads once, few, many or a size class.

abundance: .; v_gene: TRBV15; j_gene: TRBJ2-6; CDR3aa: CATRSFGGAPNSGANVLTF
abundance: .; v_gene: TRBV23-1; j_gene: TRBJ2-3; CDR3aa: CASSQSISREGNTDTQYF
abundance: .; v_gene: TRBV5-1; j_gene: TRBJ2-3; CDR3aa: CASSLGARGSSSTDTQYF
abundance: .; v_gene: TRBV7-9; j_gene: TRBJ1-2; CDR3aa: CASSLRANYGYTF
abundance: .; v_gene: TRBV4-1; j_gene: TRBJ2-7; CDR3aa: CASSLLEKGAPVYEQYF
abundance: few; v_gene: TRBV5-6; j_gene: TRBJ2-3; CDR3aa: CASRSGLAGTDTQYF
abundance: .; v_gene: TRBV5-6; j_gene: TRBJ2-5; CDR3aa: CASSNSGVQETQYF
abundance: few; v_gene: TRBV10-2; j_gene: TRBJ2-5; CDR3aa: CASKQGPETQYF
abundance: .; v_gene: TRBV10-3; j_gene: TRBJ2-7; CDR3aa: CASGEGAFSYEQYF
abundance: .; v_gene: TRBV7-3; j_gene: TRBJ2-6; CDR3aa: CASSPLPTGTGANVLTF
abundance: .; v_gene: TRBV7-2; j_gene: TRBJ2-3; CDR3aa: CASSPGPWDTQYF
abundance: .; v_gene: TRBV7-9; j_gene: TRBJ2-2; CDR3aa: CASSPRTENTGELFF
abundance: few; v_gene: TRBV7-8; j_gene: TRBJ1-2; CDR3aa: CASSLAERLYGYTF
abundance: few; v_gene: TRBV5-1; j_gene: TRBJ2-3; CDR3aa: CASSQRTSGRTDTQYF
abundance: .; v_gene: TRBV5-5; j_gene: TRBJ2-1; CDR3aa: CASSFRGGGVEDEQFF
abundance: few; v_gene: TRBV6-5; j_gene: TRBJ2-1; CDR3aa: CASSYSRGAGHEEQFF
abundance: .; v_gene: TRBV5-1; j_gene: TRBJ2-2; CDR3aa: CASSPGLAGDVTGELFF
abundance: .; v_gene: TRBV4-2; j_gene: TRBJ2-1; CDR3aa: CASSLEAGALSSYNEQFF
abundance: .; v_gene: TRBV7-9; j_gene: TRBJ2-3; CDR3aa: CASSSGAQPSTDTQYF
abundance: .; v_gene: TRBV6-6; j_gene: TRBJ2-5; CDR3aa: CASRTGGINQYF
abundance: .; v_gene: TRBV15; j_gene: TRBJ2-3; CDR3aa: CATKVLGSGPDTQYF
abundance: .; v_gene: TRBV5-1; j_gene: TRBJ2-7; CDR3aa: CASSLEVPGQGTSGRGEQYF
abundance: .; v_gene: TRBV7-8; j_gene: TRBJ1-4; CDR3aa: CASTYSKRQGYNEKLFF
abundance: .; v_gene: TRBV7-2; j_gene: TRBJ1-2; CDR3aa: CASSLVVGRDWSYGYTF
abundance: .; v_gene: TRBV6-1; j_gene: TRBJ2-7; CDR3aa: CASSRYEQYF
abundance: .; v_gene: TRBV6-1; j_gene: TRBJ1-4; CDR3aa: CASRRNRGTNEKLFF
abundance: once; v_gene: TRBV19; j_gene: TRBJ2-5; CDR3aa: CASGGQSVETQYF
abundance: .; v_gene: TRBV7-8; j_gene: TRBJ2-3; CDR3aa: CASSLLGYNTDTQYF
abundance: .; v_gene: TRBV4-3; j_gene: TRBJ2-7; CDR3aa: CASSQLTSGRSGSYEQYF
abundance: .; v_gene: TRBV15; j_gene: TRBJ2-5; CDR3aa: CATSRTRTAKQETQYF
abundance: .; v_gene: TRBV18; j_gene: TRBJ2-7; CDR3aa: CASSPLVETGANEQYF
abundance: .; v_gene: TRBV23-1; j_gene: TRBJ2-1; CDR3aa: CASRFGTSGSSEQFF
abundance: once; v_gene: TRBV15; j_gene: TRBJ1-4; CDR3aa: CATSMGDPINEKLFF
abundance: .; v_gene: TRBV7-2; j_gene: TRBJ1-2; CDR3aa: CASSSVVGRDYTF
abundance: .; v_gene: TRBV5-1; j_gene: TRBJ2-5; CDR3aa: CASSLLQETQYF
abundance: few; v_gene: TRBV6-6; j_gene: TRBJ1-2; CDR3aa: CASGRGPYGYTF
abundance: .; v_gene: TRBV5-1; j_gene: TRBJ2-1; CDR3aa: CASSFLWGRGYNEQFF
abundance: .; v_gene: TRBV5-1; j_gene: TRBJ1-1; CDR3aa: CASSTRTGTMNTEAFF
abundance: few; v_gene: TRBV29-1; j_gene: TRBJ2-3; CDR3aa: CSARDRGRDTQYF
abundance: .; v_gene: TRBV5-6; j_gene: TRBJ2-6; CDR3aa: CASSLDSTGGVSGANVLTF